Following are 15 T cell receptor beta chains from one sample sequenced in a study of T cell responses to AZD1222 COVID-19 vaccine. Profiling relied on immunoSEQ multiplex PCR, and the TCRdb table lists in-frame clones only, not all of them. The sample shows 70,000 to 100,000 clones, 70% to 90% of them seen only once. The material sequenced was peripheral blood, taken 28 days after the second AZD1222 dose. The receptors come from an adult who received the AZD1222 COVID-19 vaccine.

The chain carries TRBV5-1 and TRBJ1-4; the match to TRBD1 covers 9 bases. Germline lookup yields CDR1 SGHRS and CDR2 YFSETQ. This CDR3 contains 16 residues. The V gene end was trimmed by 4 bases and the J gene end by 7 bases; junction bases not matched to a gene: 11. CDR3 amino acids: CASSPVSGQGGEKLFF. For the CDR3, the DNA is TGCGCCAGCAGCCCCGTTTCGGGACAGGGCGGTGAAAAACTGTTTTTT.

The chain combines TRBV7-2 with TRBJ1-3, with D perhaps TRBD1 (5 bases). The germline V gene encodes CDR1 SGHTA and CDR2 FQGNSA. This CDR3 contains 16 residues. V was pared by 1 base and J by 3 bases, with 13 bases between. In DNA, the CDR3 is TGTGCCAGCAGCTTAGGAGGGGTAGTGGGTGGAAACACCATATATTTT. Translating it yields CASSLGGVVGGNTIYF. Based on the CDR3 plus reference TRBV7-2 and TRBJ1-3, the full variable domain is GAGVSQSPSNKVTEKGKDVELRCDPISGHTALYWYRQSLGQGLEFLIYFQGNSAPDKSGLPSDRFSAERTGGSVSTLTIQRTQQEDSAVYLCASSLGGVVGGNTIYFGEGSWLTVV.

V usage is TRBV6-5 and J usage is TRBJ2-3, with unresolved D. CDR1 and CDR2 from the germline V gene are MNHEY and SVGAGI. Trimming took off 6 bases at V and 1 base at J, with 11 bases between the two ends. The CDR3 sequence is 14 residues long. The CDR3 is CASRDLTGTDTQYF. The DNA for the CDR3 is TGTGCCAGCAGGGACCTGACTGGCACAGATACGCAGTATTTT.

This chain connects TRBV7-9 to TRBJ2-7, with TRBD1 as a possible D gene (6 bases). Trimming removed 3 bases from V and 3 bases from J, with 15 bases in between. CDR1 is SEHNR, CDR2 FQNEAQ, per germline (reference sequence). The CDR3 loop spans 15 amino acids. The CDR3 nucleotides read TGTGCCAGCAGCTTCGGAGACAGGAGTTTCTACGAGCAGTACTTC. It specifies CASSFGDRSFYEQYF. Complete variable domain (other parts from reference TRBV7-9 and TRBJ2-7): DTGVSQNPRHKITKRGQNVTFRCDPISEHNRLYWYRQTLGQGPEFLTYFQNEAQLEKSRLLSDRFSAERPKGSFSTLEIQRTEQGDSAMYLCASSFGDRSFYEQYFGPGTRLTVT.

V gene TRBV28 combines with J gene TRBJ2-2, with 9 bases fitting TRBD2. Trimming cost V 5 bases and J 6 bases; bases outside gene matches: 13. The length of the CDR3 is 17 residues. Germline CDR1 MDHEN, CDR2 SYDVKM. The CDR3 DNA follows: TGTGCCAGCAGTCCGGCGGGACTAGCTCCCTCCCCCGGGGAGCTGTTTTTT. It translates to CASSPAGLAPSPGELFF.

The CDR3 is CASSDQGGVAGGLATDTQYF. The DNA of the CDR3 is TGCGCCAGCAGTGATCAAGGGGGGGTCGCGGGAGGTCTGGCCACAGATACGCAGTATTTT. This chain uses TRBV10-1 with TRBJ2-3, with 8 bases identical to TRBD2. Germline lookup yields CDR1 WNHNN and CDR2 SYGVQD (reference sequence). This CDR3 is 20 amino acids long. V gave up 3 bases and J gave up 2 bases; unmatched junction bases: 19.

At least ten counts were recorded for this clone. This chain uses TRBV4-1 with TRBJ2-7; 11 bases fit TRBD2. Germline CDR1 and CDR2: MGHRA and YSYEKL. This CDR3 region has 17 residues. After removal of 4 bases from V and 5 bases from J, the junction contained 13 bases not matched to a gene. The CDR3 loop is CASSLSSLAGVSNEQYF. For the CDR3, the DNA is TGCGCCAGCAGCCTATCCTCACTAGCGGGAGTTTCCAACGAGCAGTACTTC.

The CDR3 DNA reads TGTGCCAGCAGCGTTGAAGCTAGCACAGATACGCAGTATTTT. It is translated as CASSVEASTDTQYF. The gene calls are TRBV9 and TRBJ2-3; the D is unclear. The germline CDR1 and CDR2 sequences are SGDLS and YYNGEE. The length of the CDR3 is 14 residues. Trimming shortened V by 2 bases and J by 0 bases, and 7 bases separated the two germline ends.

The CDR3 sequence: CASSLRSSGNAGELFF. The CDR3 DNA sequence: TGTGCCAGCAGCTTACGATCCAGTGGAAACGCCGGGGAGCTGTTTTTT. The gene calls are TRBV11-3 and TRBJ2-2; D not resolved. V gave up 2 bases and J gave up 6 bases, with 16 bases separating them. CDR1 and CDR2 from the germline V gene are SGHNT and YENEEA. This CDR3 is built from 16 residues.

This chain uses TRBV7-9 with TRBJ1-6; D is unresolved. V dropped 5 bases and J dropped 8 bases, with 10 bases sitting between them. Germline V gives CDR1 SEHNR, CDR2 FQNEAQ (reference sequence). The CDR3 is 13 residues long. CDR3 in amino acids: CASSLNSDSPLHF. Here the CDR3 DNA reads TGTGCCAGCAGCCTGAACAGCGATTCACCCCTCCACTTT. The variable domain in full, completed from reference TRBV7-9 and TRBJ1-6, reads DTGVSQNPRHKITKRGQNVTFRCDPISEHNRLYWYRQTLGQGPEFLTYFQNEAQLEKSRLLSDRFSAERPKGSFSTLEIQRTEQGDSAMYLCASSLNSDSPLHFGNGTRLTVT.

V and J are TRBV27 and TRBJ2-7; 9 bases line up with TRBD1. Germline V gene lookup returns CDR1 MNHEY and CDR2 SMNVEV (reference sequence). J gave up 1 base and V 4 bases, and 5 bases lay outside the gene matches. The CDR3 is 15 amino acids. The CDR3 region has the DNA TGTGCCAGCAGTTGGGCGGGACAGGGTTCCTACGAGCAGTACTTC. Protein sequence: CASSWAGQGSYEQYF.

V usage is TRBV6-6 and J usage is TRBJ2-7; TRBD2 aligns across 7 bases. Germline values: CDR1 MNHNY, CDR2 SVGAGI (reference sequence). The length of the CDR3 is 14 residues. Trimming removed 8 bases from V and 3 bases from J; junction bases left unmatched: 10. CDR3 in amino acids: CASRLLTGGYEQYF. CDR3 sequence (DNA): TGTGCCAGCCGACTCCTAACGGGGGGCTACGAGCAGTACTTC.

This chain uses TRBV12-3 or TRBV12-4 with TRBJ1-1, with 8 bases aligning to TRBD1. Trimming removed 4 bases from V and 7 bases from J; junction bases left unmatched: 2. The CDR3 is 12 residues long. CDR3: CASSWTGFEAFF. The CDR3 DNA follows: TGTGCCAGCAGTTGGACAGGGTTTGAAGCTTTCTTT.

V and J are TRBV9 and TRBJ2-2; D perhaps matches TRBD2 (6 bases). Germline V lookup: CDR1 SGDLS, CDR2 YYNGEE. V lost 4 bases to trimming and J lost 6 bases, with 19 bases between them. CDR3 size: 16 residues. CDR3 bases: TGTGCCAGCAGCCCGCACCGGGACTCCCGTGCCGGGGAGCTGTTTTTT. Amino acid sequence: CASSPHRDSRAGELFF.

V gene TRBV2 combines with J gene TRBJ2-3; 9 bases align to TRBD2. Trimming took 2 bases from V and 5 from J; bases not matched to a gene: 8. CDR1 and CDR2 (germline): SNHLY, FYNNEI. The CDR3 runs to 16 residues. CDR3 residues: CASSERREGLLDTQYF. Written as DNA, the CDR3 is TGTGCCAGCAGTGAACGGCGGGAGGGCCTTCTAGATACGCAGTATTTT.